This entry lists 5 T cell receptor beta chains sequenced from one sample in a study of T cells in Graves' hyperthyroidism and ophthalmopathy. Researchers amplified the TCR beta CDR3 regions from RNA transcripts. Initially, a first-round RT-PCR of the TCR CDR3 employed the HTBI primer set. MiXCR was run by TCRdb on the multiplex PCR reads, yielding one entry per CDR3 protein. Among roughly 380,000 distinct CDR3 sequences listed, roughly 13% were seen once. Sample: blood. The origin of the receptors is a woman younger than 35 with Graves' hyperthyroidism.

The chain uses TRBV7-9 and TRBJ1-1, with a tentative D call TRBD1 (6 bases). Deletions cut 5 bases from V and 5 bases from J, with 18 bases between. Germline CDR1 reads SEHNR; CDR2 reads FQNEAQ (reference sequence). The length of the CDR3 is 15 residues. In nucleotides, the CDR3 is TGTGCCAGCAGCCCCGTAATCGGGGGGGCGACTGAAGCTTTCTTT. It yields the protein CASSPVIGGATEAFF.

V gene TRBV7-9 combines with J gene TRBJ2-3, with 9 bases identical to TRBD1. The length of the CDR3 is 15 residues. The V and J ends lost 5 bases and 6 bases, in that order; junction bases with no gene match: 9. Germline assignment: CDR1 SEHNR and CDR2 FQNEAQ (reference sequence). CDR3 sequence (DNA): TGTGCCAGCAGCCCACCGGGACAGGGTTCCGATACGCAGTATTTT. Its translation is CASSPPGQGSDTQYF.

This sequence joins TRBV7-8 and TRBJ2-5, with D unclear. Germline CDR1 reads SGHVS; CDR2 reads FQNEAQ. This CDR3 spans 11 amino acids. V was pared by 9 bases and J by 5 bases, with 10 bases between. The CDR3 bases are TGTGCCAGTCCTTTGGGGGAGACCCAGTACTTC. Amino acid sequence: CASPLGETQYF.

This clonotype occurred many times. The rearrangement joins TRBV11-2 to TRBJ2-5; the D gene could be TRBD1 or TRBD2 (5 bases each). Germline V gives CDR1 SGHAT, CDR2 FQNNGV. This CDR3 has 13 amino acids. V was shortened by 4 bases and J by 5 bases, with 11 bases between the two germline ends. CDR3 sequence (DNA): TGTGCCAGCAGCTACGGGGCCTCGGAGACCCAGTACTTC. The encoded protein is CASSYGASETQYF.

In this sample, this clonotype turned up many times. This chain connects TRBV28 to TRBJ2-1; D possibly uses TRBD1 or TRBD2 (5 bases each). Germline assignment: CDR1 MDHEN and CDR2 SYDVKM. There are 14 residues in the CDR3. V lost 5 bases and J lost 8, with 16 bases in between. CDR3 amino acids: CASSPAGAAYEQFF. CDR3 bases: TGTGCCAGCAGTCCAGCCGGGGCCGCATATGAGCAGTTCTTC.